The 5 T cell receptor beta chains in this list originate from one sample, sequenced in a study of Graves' ophthalmopathy and Graves' hyperthyroidism. Amplification targeted the TCR beta CDR3 regions, with RNA transcripts as the source material. HTBI primers primed a first-round RT-PCR, and a second-round multiplex PCR followed. TCRdb re-called the multiplex PCR reads through MiXCR, storing one row per CDR3 protein. The table lists hundreds of thousands of distinct CDR3 sequences, around 14% of them singletons, with around 9.8% in the top ten. Sequencing was carried out using blood. The receptors originated from a woman aged 25 to 39 with Graves' ophthalmopathy.

This clonotype was recorded many times. V gene TRBV4-1 combines with J gene TRBJ1-1, with no clear D. This CDR3 contains 14 residues. Germline loops: CDR1 MGHRA, CDR2 YSYEKL. Trimming cost V 5 bases and J 5 bases, with 15 bases left between them. The CDR3 region is CASSFPWGETEAFF. The CDR3 DNA reads as TGCGCCAGCAGCTTCCCGTGGGGAGAGACTGAAGCTTTCTTT.

This clonotype was recorded at least ten times. The V gene is TRBV11-3, the J gene TRBJ2-3; D unresolved. Germline values: CDR1 SGHNT, CDR2 YENEEA. Trimming left V 2 bases short and J 2 bases short, with 8 bases between. This CDR3 is built from 14 residues. The CDR3 loop reads CASSLLGNTDTQYF. In DNA form, the CDR3 reads TGTGCCAGCAGCTTATTGGGCAACACAGATACGCAGTATTTT.

The table lists this clonotype with many counts. The genes are TRBV6-5 and TRBJ2-5, with TRBD2 as a possible D gene (7 bases). In germline, CDR1 is MNHEY, CDR2 SVGAGI. The V end was cut by 2 bases, the J end by 7 bases, with 14 bases between. This CDR3 is 14 amino acids long. This CDR3 reads CASSYRGADGTQYF. CDR3 nucleotide sequence: TGTGCCAGCAGTTACCGGGGGGCCGATGGGACCCAGTACTTC.

A few counts support this clonotype. J is TRBJ1-5 and V is TRBV11-2, with D possibly TRBD1 on 5 matching bases. CDR3 length: 16 amino acids. Germline-derived CDR1 and CDR2 are SGHAT and FQNNGV. Trimming removed 6 bases at V and 2 bases at J, with 17 bases between. CDR3 in amino acids: CASSPRGPRGNQPQHF. The CDR3 bases are TGTGCCAGCAGTCCAAGGGGCCCGCGGGGCAATCAGCCCCAGCATTTT.

This clonotype occurred many times. The chain combines TRBV11-2 with TRBJ2-6; D ambiguous. The CDR3 spans 15 residues. The ends were cut back, 4 bases at V and 5 bases at J, with 12 bases in the middle. From germline, CDR1 is SGHAT and CDR2 FQNNGV. In nucleotides, the CDR3 is TGTGCCAGCAGCTCAATCAGTAACCGGGCCAACGTCCTGACTTTC. Translated, it gives CASSSISNRANVLTF.